This T cell receptor (beta chain) stems from a study of shared clonotypes between healthy human individuals. Study-level background: Per donor, three plates held CD4 naive cells, three held CD4 memory, two held CD8 naive and one held CD8 memory.

With regard to this clone: Its antigen is not identified.

Looked up from germline, CDR1 is SGDLS and CDR2 is YYNGEE. Trimming shortened V by 4 bases and J by 6 bases, and 17 bases separated the two germline ends. This CDR3 spans 14 amino acids. The study, taken as a whole, reports: It was anticipated that sequencing depth would influence how many clonotypes donors shared. Rarefaction gave evidence that sorted-subset sequencing remained incomplete despite large depth.

Method: immunoSEQ multiplex PCR; TCRdb's copy keeps in-frame clones and lacks some. The top ten clones hold over 8.5% of a sample with approximately 240,000 clones, 65% of them seen once. The receptor was derived from a man aged 25-40 years in good health. The sample taken for sequencing was memory CD4+ T cells sorted from blood. Noted subset: CD45RA-negative fraction. The chain employs TRBV9 and TRBJ2-7; TRBD1 or TRBD2 may be the D gene (5 bases each). CDR3 bases: TGTGCCAGCAGCCCGGGGACGCCCATTTCCGAGCAGTACTTC. Translation gives CASSPGTPISEQYF.